The T cell receptor beta chain described here comes from a study of type 1 regulatory T cells. In TCRdb, the reads were re-called with MiXCR into one record per CDR3 protein. The data hold 60,000 to 80,000 distinct CDR3 sequences, with roughly three fifths observed a single time. A remark on this clonotype: Its target is unknown.

Germline V gene lookup returns CDR1 DFQATT and CDR2 SNEGSKA (reference sequence). This CDR3 region has 15 residues. Germline trimming cut 1 base from V and 1 base from J; bases unmatched to any gene: 5. The rearrangement links TRBV20-1 to TRBJ2-7, with TRBD1 matching 9 bases. Sequencing input: cultured T cells, either the whole culture or a sorted T cell fraction (not recorded which). This sample's subset: Tr1-enriched cell product generated in vitro against host alloantigens. The clonotype was recovered from a human donor in good health. The CDR3 loop is CSARGGQGRSYEQYF. The CDR3, as DNA: TGCAGTGCTAGAGGGGGACAGGGCAGGTCCTACGAGCAGTACTTC.